These 13 T cell receptor beta chains were all obtained from the same sample, sequenced in a study of T cell repertoires in urothelial bladder cancer. Clones were sequenced by immunoSEQ multiplex PCR, and TCRdb holds only the in-frame ones, with some missing. The sample has around 10,000 clones; about 54% are singletons. The sample comprised tumor-infiltrating cells from bladder cancer. Every receptor here comes from a human donor with urothelial carcinoma.

The chain couples TRBV5-1 to TRBJ1-2; TRBD1 might be the D (6 bases). The length of the CDR3 is 17 residues. CDR1 and CDR2 from the germline V gene are SGHRS and YFSETQ. V was clipped by 4 bases and J by 3 bases, with 22 bases between them. The CDR3 DNA follows: TGCGCCAGCAGCCCACAGCGTACTACAGGGAAGTACTATGGCTACACCTTC. Translation: CASSPQRTTGKYYGYTF.

V is TRBV7-6 and J is TRBJ2-3; no reliable D call. Per the germline V gene, CDR1 is SGHVS and CDR2 is FNYEAQ. Trimming shortened V by 2 bases and J by 5 bases, and 14 bases separated the two germline ends. The CDR3 is made up of 15 amino acids. CDR3 amino acids: CASSLRGNPEDTQYF. DNA for the CDR3: TGTGCCAGCAGCTTAAGAGGAAACCCAGAAGATACGCAGTATTTT.

This clone was observed once. The chain couples TRBV27 to TRBJ2-6; D uncertain. The CDR3 sequence is 14 residues long. Germline CDR1 reads MNHEY; CDR2 reads SMNVEV (reference sequence). V shed 5 bases and J shed 0 bases, with 5 bases lying between them. The CDR3 reads CASSPFSGANVLTF. DNA of the CDR3: TGTGCCAGCAGTCCCTTCTCTGGGGCCAACGTCCTGACTTTC.

The CDR3 region is CASRGSLANTGELFF. DNA of the CDR3: TGTGCCAGCAGAGGTAGTCTCGCGAACACCGGGGAGCTGTTTTTT. V and J are TRBV2 and TRBJ2-2, with D hard to call. Per the germline V gene, CDR1 is SNHLY and CDR2 is FYNNEI. Trimming cost V 6 bases and J 0 bases, with 11 bases left between them. This CDR3 spans 15 amino acids.

This sequence joins TRBV6-1 and TRBJ1-1; D call uncertain. V lost 7 bases to trimming and J lost 3 bases, with 9 bases between them. The CDR3 has 12 amino acids. Germline V gene data show CDR1 as MNHNS and CDR2 as SASEGT. The CDR3 reads CASTLGYTEAFF. CDR3 coding DNA: TGTGCCAGCACTTTGGGTTACACTGAAGCTTTCTTT.

The chain uses TRBV30 and TRBJ1-2, with TRBD1 matching 8 bases. This CDR3 region has 18 residues. With 3 bases clipped from V and 4 bases from J, the junction kept 19 bases outside the gene matches. Germline assignment: CDR1 GTSNPN and CDR2 SVGIG (reference sequence). The CDR3 spells CAWSDKHGTGERSYGYTF. The CDR3 DNA reads as TGTGCCTGGAGCGACAAGCACGGGACAGGCGAAAGGAGCTATGGCTACACCTTC.

The rearrangement links TRBV4-3 to TRBJ1-2; 7 bases align to TRBD1. The CDR3 consists of 17 residues. CDR1 and CDR2 (germline): LGHNA, YSLEER. J lost 8 bases, V lost 0 bases, and 15 bases had no gene match. CDR3 protein: CASSQDHWGDRAKGYTF. The CDR3 coding sequence is TGCGCCAGCAGCCAAGATCACTGGGGTGACAGGGCAAAGGGCTACACCTTC.

The sample holds one count of this clone. The gene calls are TRBV29-1 and TRBJ1-5, with D perhaps TRBD1 (5 bases). CDR1 is SQVTM, CDR2 ANQGSEA, per germline. Deletions cut 0 bases from V and 4 bases from J, with 7 bases between. This CDR3 is 13 amino acids long. The CDR3: CSVEEHRNQPQHF. The CDR3 region has the DNA TGCAGCGTTGAAGAACACAGGAATCAGCCCCAGCATTTT. The full variable domain, in which reference TRBV29-1 and TRBJ1-5 provide the parts outside the CDR3, is SAVISQKPSRDICQRGTSLTIQCQVDSQVTMMFWYRQQPGQSLTLIATANQGSEATYESGFVIDKFPISRPNLTFSTLTVSNMSPEDSSIYLCSVEEHRNQPQHFGDGTRLSIL.

The V gene is TRBV6-5, the J gene TRBJ1-2; a possible D gene is TRBD1 (6 bases). This CDR3 is 14 amino acids long. Trimming took off 2 bases at V and 8 bases at J, with 15 bases between the two ends. In germline, CDR1 is MNHEY, CDR2 SVGAGI. The CDR3 DNA is TGTGCCAGCAGTTACCGGGACAAGGGTGGCGGCTACACCTTC. Translated: CASSYRDKGGGYTF.

The rearrangement uses TRBV21-1 and TRBJ1-3; the listed D gene, TRBD1, was not tested against the DNA. TRBV21-1 is a pseudogene locus. CDR3 length: 16 residues. The CDR3 region has the DNA TGTGCCAGCAGCAAAGTCCGTAGACAGGGAGGTCGCACCATATATTTT. Translating gives CASSKVRRQGGRTIYF.

This sequence joins TRBV28 and TRBJ1-1, with no clear D. This CDR3 spans 13 amino acids. CDR1 and CDR2 (germline): MDHEN, SYDVKM. V gave up 5 bases and J gave up 11 bases, with 18 bases separating them. As DNA, the CDR3 is TGTGCCAGCAGTACGCGAGTATCCAGCGGGGCTTTCTTT. Protein sequence: CASSTRVSSGAFF.

The V gene is TRBV14, the J gene TRBJ1-3, with D unresolved. Trimming left V 1 base short and J 0 bases short, with 10 bases between. CDR3 length equals 16 residues. The germline CDR1 and CDR2 sequences are SGHDN and FVKESK. The CDR3 here is CASSQGRITSGNTIYF. CDR3 in DNA: TGTGCCAGCAGCCAAGGGAGGATTACCTCTGGAAACACCATATATTTT.

This clone has only a few counts. V usage is TRBV5-1 and J usage is TRBJ2-7, with D possibly being TRBD1 or TRBD2 (6 bases each). CDR3 length equals 14 residues. Looked up from germline, CDR1 is SGHRS and CDR2 is YFSETQ. V lost 1 base and J 2 bases, leaving 10 bases between the germline ends. CDR3 bases: TGCGCCAGCAGCTTGCCGGGGGCCGCCTACGAGCAGTACTTC. It specifies CASSLPGAAYEQYF.